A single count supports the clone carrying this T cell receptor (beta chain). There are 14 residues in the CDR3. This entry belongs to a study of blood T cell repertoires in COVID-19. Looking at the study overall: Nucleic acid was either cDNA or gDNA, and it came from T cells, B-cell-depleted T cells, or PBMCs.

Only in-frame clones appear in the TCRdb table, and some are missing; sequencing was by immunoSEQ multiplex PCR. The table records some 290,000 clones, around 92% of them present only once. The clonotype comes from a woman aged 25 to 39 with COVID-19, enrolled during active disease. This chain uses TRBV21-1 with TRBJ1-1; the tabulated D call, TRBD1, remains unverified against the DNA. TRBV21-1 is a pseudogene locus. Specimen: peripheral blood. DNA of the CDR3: TGTGCCAGCGGCCGAAACAGGGGGGACACTGAAGCTTTCTTT. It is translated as CASGRNRGDTEAFF.